A selection of T cell receptor beta chains follows, all from one sample in a study of cytomegalovirus exposure and HLA in healthy donors. Clones were read by immunoSEQ multiplex PCR, and TCRdb kept only the in-frame ones, dropping some. The sample lists 150,000 to 200,000 clones, around four fifths occurring once. Sequencing was carried out using PBMCs. These receptors originate from a young man in good health and CMV-seropositive. Each CDR3 is given with its conserved first and last residue. D genes are given only for firm matches.

v_gene | len | d_gene | CDR3aa
TRBV7-9 | 16 | TRBD1 | CASSLGDRGMNTEAFF
TRBV9 | 12 | TRBD1 | CASSVGQGGYTF
TRBV19 | 14 | TRBD1 | CASSIRQGPYEQYF
TRBV19 | 11 | TRBD1 | CAGSTGVIYTF
TRBV5-1 | 15 | NA | CASSLETVYNSPLHF
TRBV19 | 12 | NA | CASSIVNQPQHF
TRBV9 | 14 | TRBD2 | CASNPGAGGETQYF
TRBV29-1 | 12 | TRBD1 | CSAQGVGTEAFF
TRBV7-9 | 15 | NA | CASSIQDSPSIEQYF
TRBV29-1 | 12 | TRBD1 | CSGRDSDYEQYF
TRBV5-4 | 16 | NA | CASSLIVASGANVLTF
TRBV15 | 15 | TRBD1 | CATSLLQGLDAEAFF
TRBV18 | 17 | NA | CASSPMFGRGYNSPLHF
TRBV5-6 | 13 | TRBD1 | CASSLGTGDEQYF
TRBV11-3 | 13 | TRBD1 | CASSLAGTGWQFF
TRBV7-8 | 19 | NA | CASSSLGGGPSSGANVLTF
TRBV9 | 14 | TRBD2 | CASSPGGFTDTQYF
TRBV11-3 | 15 | NA | CASSLGTGPSPEQYF
TRBV6-5 | 14 | TRBD1 | CASSRDSSGNTIYF
TRBV30 | 13 | NA | CAWSGGWRATQHF
TRBV5-4 | 14 | NA | CASSLGGPNTEAFF
TRBV10-3 | 14 | TRBD2 | CAISEFRGENEQFF
TRBV6-5 | 15 | TRBD1 | CASREQGALGTEAFF
TRBV7-7 | 13 | TRBD1 | CASSPGTGGEAFF
TRBV18 | 16 | TRBD1 | CASSPADRGPGTEAFF
TRBV11-2 | 13 | NA | CASRRQPNTEAFF
TRBV27 | 18 | TRBD2 | CATSPVRGLAGRTDTQYF
TRBV6-1 | 16 | TRBD2 | CASSERAGGGYNEQFF
TRBV5-6 | 14 | TRBD2 | CASSSLAGVEELFF
TRBV4-1 | 16 | NA | CASSQGQGYSNQPQHF
TRBV19 | 14 | NA | CASSMFLQVVGYTF
TRBV7-3 | 20 | TRBD2 | CASSLNSPAGGRDGADTQYF
TRBV7-9 | 13 | NA | CASSPVRGNEQFF
TRBV5-1 | 15 | TRBD1 | CASSGGDRGLETQYF
TRBV5-1 | 14 | TRBD1 | CASSLGTGAYGYTF
TRBV18 | 13 | TRBD1 | CASSRQGDYGYTF
TRBV7-6 | 17 | TRBD1 | CASSLFQAGTGDMGYTF
TRBV18 | 15 | TRBD1 | CASSPPGQGNEKLFF
TRBV6-5 | 14 | TRBD2 | CASSRNGGADTQYF
TRBV7-9 | 15 | NA | CASSLAYGRGNTIYF
TRBV4-2 | 16 | NA | CASSPLTQNLNTEAFF
TRBV18 | 16 | NA | CASSYQPQGFNYGYTF
TRBV23-1 | 16 | TRBD2 | CASSHTPGTSYNEQFF
TRBV13 | 16 | NA | CASSITTAGWTGELFF
TRBV19 | 16 | NA | CASSIIALVGDTEAFF
TRBV5-5 | 17 | TRBD2 | CASMGGGVVLNTGELFF